The 28 T cell receptor beta chains below were found in one sample sequenced in a study of cytomegalovirus exposure and HLA in healthy donors. The PCR had 60 Vbeta and 13 Jbeta primers. Repertoires were generated with immunoSEQ multiplex PCR, while TCRdb's copy carries only in-frame clones and drops some. The repertoire holds some 150,000 clones, 80% seen once, with 0.95% to 1.5% in the top ten. The specimen sequenced was PBMCs. All receptors derive from a woman between 45 and 60 years old in good health and CMV-seronegative.

The chain recombines TRBV10-3 with TRBJ1-3; D call uncertain. Deletions cut 6 bases from V and 0 bases from J, with 12 bases between. CDR3 length: 15 residues. Germline V CDR1 and CDR2: ENHRY, SYGVKD. CDR3 protein: CAISPQPSSGNTIYF. The CDR3 DNA reads TGTGCCATCAGCCCTCAGCCTAGCTCTGGAAACACCATATATTTT.

There are a few counts of this clone. The chain uses TRBV10-3 and TRBJ2-1; 11 bases line up with TRBD1. The J segment lost 7 bases and the V segment lost 11 bases, leaving 10 bases of the junction unmatched. Germline V gene sequence: CDR1 ENHRY, CDR2 SYGVKD. The CDR3 is made up of 14 amino acids. The CDR3 reads CASTGQGAWNEQFF. CDR3 bases: TGTGCCTCGACCGGACAGGGGGCTTGGAATGAGCAGTTCTTC.

This clone was seen a few times. V is TRBV6-5 and J is TRBJ2-1; D is unresolved. Germline loops: CDR1 MNHEY, CDR2 SVGAGI. The CDR3 sequence is 11 residues long. V lost 6 bases to trimming and J lost 7 bases, with 7 bases between them. CDR3 amino acids: CASRLRNEQFF. The CDR3 DNA reads TGTGCCAGCAGACTTAGAAATGAGCAGTTCTTC.

J is TRBJ2-3 and V is TRBV2, with D possibly TRBD2 on 5 matching bases. V was clipped by 5 bases and J by 0 bases, with 9 bases between them. CDR3 size: 14 residues. The germline CDR1 and CDR2 sequences are SNHLY and FYNNEI. The chain's CDR3 is CASSPRTSTDTQYF. CDR3 bases: TGTGCCAGCAGTCCTCGGACTAGCACAGATACGCAGTATTTT.

The genes are TRBV9 and TRBJ2-2; no reliable D call. V was shortened by 4 bases and J by 5 bases, with 15 bases between the two germline ends. CDR1 is SGDLS, CDR2 YYNGEE, per germline. This CDR3 comprises 15 residues. The CDR3 loop is CASSPLPNWTGELFF. CDR3 bases: TGTGCCAGCAGCCCCTTACCGAACTGGACCGGGGAGCTGTTTTTT.

CDR3 DNA sequence: TGTGCTAGTGGTTTGGACGCGTTCTCTGAAGCTTTCTTT. It codes for CASGLDAFSEAFF. The rearrangement uses TRBV12-5 and TRBJ1-1; D uncertain. CDR1 is LGHNT and CDR2 is FRNRAP in the germline V gene. The CDR3 spans 13 residues. Trimming stripped 1 base from V and 6 bases from J, with 9 bases between. Full variable domain (missing parts from reference TRBV12-5 and TRBJ1-1): DARVTQTPRHKVTEMGQEVTMRCQPILGHNTVFWYRQTMMQGLELLAYFRNRAPLDDSGMPKDRFSAEMPDATLATLKIQPSEPRDSAVYFCASGLDAFSEAFFGQGTRLTVV.

The chain carries TRBV18 and TRBJ1-1; 7 bases align to TRBD1. Losses at the gene ends were 5 bases for V and 2 bases for J; bases not matched to a gene: 8. Germline CDR1 reads KGHSH; CDR2 reads LQKENI. CDR3 length: 15 residues. This CDR3 reads CASSARDSKNTEAFF. The CDR3 DNA follows: TGTGCCAGCTCAGCACGGGACAGTAAAAACACTGAAGCTTTCTTT.

This clone is a singleton in its sample. The gene calls are TRBV19 and TRBJ2-5; 9 nucleotides match TRBD2. The CDR3 loop spans 16 amino acids. The germline V gene has CDR1 LNHDA and CDR2 SQIVND (reference sequence). The V gene end was trimmed by 0 bases and the J gene end by 5 bases; junction bases not matched to a gene: 7. The CDR3, as DNA: TGTGCCAGTAGTATAGAAAGGCGGGGGGGGACGGAGACCCAGTACTTC. This translates into CASSIERRGGTETQYF. The variable domain in full, completed from reference TRBV19 and TRBJ2-5, reads DGGITQSPKYLFRKEGQNVTLSCEQNLNHDAMYWYRQDPGQGLRLIYYSQIVNDFQKGDIAEGYSVSREKKESFPLTVTSAQKNPTAFYLCASSIERRGGTETQYFGPGTRLLVL.

The V gene is TRBV21-1, the J gene TRBJ1-4; the table's D call of TRBD1 was not tested on the DNA. TRBV21-1 is a listed pseudogene. The CDR3 is 18 residues long. The CDR3 nucleotides are TGTGCCAGCAGCAAAGAAAACAGGGACCCCTCAACTAATGAAAAACTGTTTTTT. Protein: CASSKENRDPSTNEKLFF.

The V call is TRBV18, the J call TRBJ1-1; D perhaps matches TRBD1 (6 bases). CDR1 KGHSH and CDR2 LQKENI come from the germline V gene. Trimming pared 3 bases from V and 4 bases from J, leaving 12 bases between. CDR3 length: 14 amino acids. CDR3: CASSPLGQTTEAFF. The DNA for the CDR3 is TGTGCCAGCTCACCCCTAGGACAGACCACTGAAGCTTTCTTT.

This chain connects TRBV5-1 to TRBJ2-5; 11 nucleotides match TRBD2. The CDR3 runs to 15 residues. Germline-derived CDR1 and CDR2 are SGHRS and YFSETQ. The CDR3 region has the DNA TGCGCATGCAGGATAGCGGGGGGGTCCCAAGAGACCCAGTACTTC. Its translation: CACRIAGGSQETQYF.

This rearrangement joins TRBV5-8 to TRBJ2-7; perhaps TRBD1 as D (5 bases). V was pared by 0 bases and J by 12 bases, with 22 bases between. CDR1 is SGHTS, CDR2 YDEGEE, per germline. The CDR3 is 15 amino acids. The DNA for the CDR3 is TGTGCCAGCAGCTTGGCCTCTTTGTCAGGGCCACGCGTGTACTTC. It is translated as CASSLASLSGPRVYF.

CDR3 in DNA: TGCGCCAGCAGCCCTAACCTGGGACTAGCGGGGGACTACAATGAGCAGTTCTTC. It yields the protein CASSPNLGLAGDYNEQFF. The chain is built from TRBV10-1 and TRBJ2-1; 14 bases fit TRBD2. The CDR3 loop spans 18 amino acids. Germline assignment: CDR1 WNHNN and CDR2 SYGVQD (reference sequence). Losses at the gene ends were 6 bases for V and 3 bases for J; bases not matched to a gene: 10.

The chain joins TRBV5-6 to TRBJ2-7; 13 nucleotides align to TRBD2. Germline V gene data show CDR1 as SGHDT and CDR2 as YYEEEE. There are 16 residues in the CDR3. The ends lost 0 bases at V and 3 bases at J; junction bases unmatched: 3. CDR3 coding DNA: TGTGCCAGCAGCTTGGCTACTAGCGGGAGGGGCTACGAGCAGTACTTC. Protein sequence: CASSLATSGRGYEQYF.

J is TRBJ2-6 and V is TRBV28; D gene uncertain. The V gene's germline CDR1 is MDHEN and CDR2 SYDVKM. Trimming pared 8 bases from V and 3 bases from J, leaving 8 bases between. CDR3 length: 13 amino acids. The CDR3 bases are TGTGCCAGCCTGAGTCTTGGGGCCAACGTCCTGACTTTC. Protein product: CASLSLGANVLTF.

The rearrangement links TRBV7-2 to TRBJ1-3, with unresolved D. The CDR3 consists of 14 residues. The germline V gene has CDR1 SGHTA and CDR2 FQGNSA. The CDR3 spells CAEWEATGGNTIYF. The CDR3 DNA reads TGTGCGGAATGGGAGGCAACGGGTGGAAACACCATATATTTT.

V gene TRBV6-5 combines with J gene TRBJ2-7; weak D call: TRBD1 (6 bases). The CDR3 totals 14 residues. Germline V gene lookup returns CDR1 MNHEY and CDR2 SVGAGI. V was pared by 0 bases and J by 7 bases, with 13 bases between. CDR3 in amino acids: CASSYSARTAEQYF. CDR3 coding DNA: TGTGCCAGCAGTTACTCAGCGAGGACAGCAGAGCAGTACTTC.

The rearrangement uses TRBV28 and TRBJ1-2; D is undetermined. Germline CDR1 and CDR2: MDHEN and SYDVKM. Between the trimmed V and J ends, which lost 3 bases and 8 bases, there was a span of 13 bases. This CDR3 region has 13 residues. The CDR3 sequence: CASSLNTLRGYTF. The CDR3 DNA sequence: TGTGCCAGCAGTTTGAACACCCTGCGGGGCTACACCTTC.

The chain couples TRBV28 to TRBJ2-7; tentatively, D is TRBD2 (7 bases). V was cut by 5 bases and J by 6 bases, with 11 bases left in between. Germline lookup yields CDR1 MDHEN and CDR2 SYDVKM. This CDR3 contains 12 residues. Here the CDR3 DNA reads TGTGCCAGCAGTCGGGGGGCCTTCGAGCAGTACTTC. This gives the protein CASSRGAFEQYF.

J is TRBJ1-2 and V is TRBV13, with no clear D. Germline values: CDR1 PRHDT, CDR2 FYEKMQ (reference sequence). The CDR3 consists of 14 residues. V lost 0 bases and J 7 bases, leaving 12 bases between the germline ends. CDR3 residues: CASSLGGAGGGYTF. The CDR3 DNA reads TGTGCCAGCAGCTTAGGGGGAGCGGGCGGTGGCTACACCTTC.

The rearrangement uses TRBV9 and TRBJ2-7; possibly TRBD1 for D (5 bases). From germline, CDR1 is SGDLS and CDR2 YYNGEE. The length of the CDR3 is 15 residues. Trimming stripped 0 bases from V and 0 bases from J, with 10 bases between. The CDR3 spells CASSVATGSSYEQYF. The DNA of the CDR3 is TGTGCCAGCAGCGTAGCCACAGGTAGCTCCTACGAGCAGTACTTC.

This chain joins TRBV4-3 and TRBJ2-7, with D perhaps matching TRBD1 (5 bases). Between the trimmed V and J ends, which lost 0 bases and 3 bases, there was a span of 18 bases. CDR1 LGHNA and CDR2 YSLEER come from the germline V gene. This CDR3 region has 17 residues. The CDR3 reads CASSQDISRVKGYEQYF. CDR3 DNA: TGCGCCAGCAGCCAAGATATATCCAGGGTGAAGGGCTACGAGCAGTACTTC.

CDR3 region: CASSSTGAFNQPQHF. The CDR3 coding sequence is TGTGCCAGCAGCTCGACAGGTGCCTTCAATCAGCCCCAGCATTTT. The chain joins TRBV7-9 to TRBJ1-5; weak D call: TRBD1 (6 bases). This CDR3 spans 15 amino acids. V lost 4 bases, J lost 3 bases, and 13 bases lay in between. CDR1 is SEHNR and CDR2 is FQNEAQ in the germline V gene (reference sequence).

The rearrangement uses TRBV25-1 and TRBJ1-2; 10 bases fit TRBD1. With 1 base clipped from V and 8 bases from J, the junction kept 4 bases outside the gene matches. Looked up from germline, CDR1 is MGHDK and CDR2 is SYGVNS. The CDR3 contains 14 residues. The CDR3 DNA follows: TGTGCCAGCAGTGAATCCGGGACAGGGGTAGGCTACACCTTC. Translated: CASSESGTGVGYTF.

The chain uses TRBV11-2 and TRBJ2-5, with D unclear. This CDR3 comprises 14 residues. V dropped 5 bases and J dropped 4 bases, with 14 bases sitting between them. Germline V gene sequence: CDR1 SGHAT, CDR2 FQNNGV. In DNA, the CDR3 is TGTGCCAGCAGCCCCCCGAGGTTCCGAGAGACCCAGTACTTC. Translating it yields CASSPPRFRETQYF.

The V gene is TRBV2, the J gene TRBJ1-5; 9 nucleotides agree with TRBD1. Trimming at V came to 7 bases and at J to 3 bases, leaving 10 bases not matched to a gene. Germline-derived CDR1 and CDR2 are SNHLY and FYNNEI. The CDR3 is made up of 16 amino acids. CDR3 DNA sequence: TGTGCCAGCATGCGCCGGACAGGGGCTTCCAATCAGCCCCAGCATTTT. Its protein product is CASMRRTGASNQPQHF. Full variable domain (outside the CDR3, taken from reference TRBV2 and TRBJ1-5): EPEVTQTPSHQVTQMGQEVILRCVPISNHLYFYWYRQILGQKVEFLVSFYNNEISEKSEIFDDQFSVERPDGSNFTLKIRSTKLEDSAMYFCASMRRTGASNQPQHFGDGTRLSIL.

The chain uses TRBV2 and TRBJ1-3; the D is unclear. Looked up from germline, CDR1 is SNHLY and CDR2 is FYNNEI. With 2 bases removed from V and 0 bases from J, the gap between germline ends came to 8 bases. The CDR3 is 15 amino acids. CDR3 nucleotide sequence: TGTGCCAGCAGTGAACAAAGCGTCTCTGGAAACACCATATATTTT. Its translation: CASSEQSVSGNTIYF.

V usage is TRBV2 and J usage is TRBJ2-7; 8 bases are shared with TRBD2. V dropped 7 bases and J dropped 7; count of bases not matched to a gene: 6. This CDR3 comprises 12 residues. The germline V gene encodes CDR1 SNHLY and CDR2 FYNNEI. The CDR3 spells CASTLRGGEQYF. The CDR3 coding sequence is TGTGCCAGCACCCTCCGGGGGGGGGAGCAGTACTTC.